Detailed here is one T cell receptor (beta chain). Its specificity is unknown. This CDR3 has 14 residues. The germline V gene encodes CDR1 MNHEY and CDR2 SVGAGI. J gave up 7 bases and V 6 bases, and 10 bases lay outside the gene matches. These data come from a study of cytomegalovirus exposure and HLA in healthy donors. Study results and limitations: TCR beta chains associated with HLA were, in a later analysis, more clonally expanded than equally common others. Trimming of TCR beta V- and J-genes showed a link, identified in a later analysis, to a missense DCLRE1C variant. Earlier analysis yielded a pattern in which most TCR beta V segments were productive about 87% or about 30% of the time. Later on, an analysis found that several of the most significant clusters appeared to be linked to common viral pathogens, which included parvovirus B19.

Primers included in the PCR were 60 Vbeta and 13 Jbeta primers. Assay used: immunoSEQ multiplex PCR; TCRdb lists only in-frame clones, some missing. The data show about 140,000 clones, over 70% seen once. The receptor was isolated from a man aged 18 to 35 in good health and CMV-seronegative. The chain carries TRBV6-5 and TRBJ1-2; 8 bases match TRBD1. Material: PBMCs. The CDR3 nucleotides are TGTGCCAGCAGACCCAGGGGGCGCACAGGTGGCTACACCTTC. Protein: CASRPRGRTGGYTF.